This T cell receptor beta chain was obtained from a study of T cell responses to AZD1222 COVID-19 vaccine. Regarding this clone: What it binds is unknown.

Profiled with immunoSEQ multiplex PCR; TCRdb holds only in-frame clones, not every one. The sample records 80,000 or so clones, about nine tenths being singletons. Unmatched junction bases numbered 5, after V lost 3 bases and J lost 5 bases. This CDR3 spans 16 amino acids. Germline CDR1 and CDR2: LNHDA and SQIVND (reference sequence). Overall study findings and caveats: Across the whole spike, CD4 TCRs peaked at regions 160-218 and 743-854.

The chain recombines TRBV19 with TRBJ2-1, with 12 bases that match TRBD2. The sequencing used peripheral blood, collected 28 days after the second AZD1222 dose. This receptor was identified in an adult who received the AZD1222 COVID-19 vaccine. The CDR3 sequence is CASSIRTSGVHNEQFF. The CDR3 region has the DNA TGTGCCAGTAGTATCCGGACTAGCGGGGTTCACAATGAGCAGTTCTTC.